These 31 T cell receptor beta chains originate from one sample sequenced in a study of cytomegalovirus exposure and HLA in healthy donors. 60 Vbeta and 13 Jbeta primers were used in PCR. Generated by immunoSEQ multiplex PCR, the TCRdb table keeps only in-frame clones and is missing some. The data contain roughly 200,000 clones, roughly 80% of them seen just once; the ten biggest clones take up roughly 1.5%. The sequencing input was PBMCs. The receptors originated from a woman between 18 and 30 years old in good health and CMV-seronegative.

The rearrangement uses TRBV4-2 and TRBJ1-1; D ambiguous. The CDR3 consists of 17 residues. Germline loops: CDR1 LGHNA, CDR2 YNFKEQ. Deletions cut 0 bases from V and 1 base from J, with 15 bases between. CDR3 DNA: TGTGCCAGCAGCCAAGAGTACGGGAGAGCGGGGAACACTGAAGCTTTCTTT. Translating gives CASSQEYGRAGNTEAFF.

This clone was found a few times. The V gene is TRBV5-6, the J gene TRBJ2-1; D is perhaps TRBD2 (5 bases). Trimming left V 0 bases short and J 8 bases short, with 21 bases between. CDR1 and CDR2 (germline): SGHDT, YYEEEE. This CDR3 comprises 17 residues. The CDR3: CASSLEVSKTLGDEQFF. CDR3 DNA: TGTGCCAGCAGCTTGGAGGTGTCGAAGACACTAGGCGATGAGCAGTTCTTC.

The rearrangement uses TRBV5-8 and TRBJ2-5; D unclear. The CDR3 has 13 residues. From germline, CDR1 is SGHTS and CDR2 YDEGEE. The V and J ends lost 5 bases and 5 bases respectively, with 13 bases between them. The CDR3 nucleotides read TGTGCCAGCAGGTCCCAAGCAACGGAGACCCAGTACTTC. Its protein is CASRSQATETQYF.

The chain's CDR3 is CASSLGQGKSVTNEKLFF. DNA of the CDR3: TGTGCCAGCAGTTTAGGACAGGGGAAGTCTGTAACTAATGAAAAACTGTTTTTT. The V and J genes are TRBV5-4 and TRBJ1-4; the match to TRBD1 covers 9 bases. V lost 5 bases and J lost 1; bases outside the gene matches: 12. CDR1 SGHNT and CDR2 YYREEE come from the germline V gene (reference sequence). There are 18 residues in the CDR3.

The chain is built from TRBV7-6 and TRBJ2-3; 10 nucleotides agree with TRBD1. Per the germline V gene, CDR1 is SGHVS and CDR2 is FNYEAQ. V was clipped by 3 bases and J by 6 bases; unmatched bases: 15. This CDR3 has 18 amino acids. Here the CDR3 DNA reads TGTGCCAGCAGCTTTGACCTTTCCGGGACAGGGGCAGGGGATACGCAGTATTTT. Translating it yields CASSFDLSGTGAGDTQYF.

The count of this clone is one. The rearrangement links TRBV7-9 to TRBJ2-5; D might be TRBD1 (6 bases). V lost 5 bases to trimming and J lost 5 bases, with 12 bases between them. The CDR3 has 13 residues. The V gene's germline CDR1 is SEHNR and CDR2 FQNEAQ (reference sequence). The CDR3 reads CASSPNRDETQYF. The CDR3 bases are TGTGCCAGCAGCCCTAACAGGGATGAGACCCAGTACTTC.

The chain links TRBV6-5 to TRBJ2-1, with TRBD2 identical over 9 bases. Unmatched junction bases numbered 6, after V lost 0 bases and J lost 9 bases. This CDR3 has 15 amino acids. Germline CDR1 is MNHEY and CDR2 is SVGAGI. CDR3 in DNA: TGTGCCAGCAGTTACTCGGGTGCGGGAGGGGGTGAGCAGTTCTTC. Its translation is CASSYSGAGGGEQFF.

The V gene is TRBV27, the J gene TRBJ2-1; 11 bases are a match to TRBD2. V gave up 5 bases and J gave up 7 bases; unmatched junction bases: 4. The germline CDR1 and CDR2 sequences are MNHEY and SMNVEV (reference sequence). This CDR3 comprises 14 residues. CDR3 nucleotide sequence: TGTGCCAGCAGTCCACTAGCGGGAGATAATGAGCAGTTCTTC. Residues: CASSPLAGDNEQFF.

V and J are TRBV29-1 and TRBJ2-2, with 7 bases aligning to TRBD2. Germline V lookup: CDR1 SQVTM, CDR2 ANQGSEA. The trim removed 2 bases at V and 3 bases at J, leaving 9 bases unmatched. The CDR3 consists of 16 residues. This CDR3 reads CSVEPGGGAYTGELFF. CDR3 in DNA: TGCAGCGTTGAACCGGGGGGAGGGGCCTACACCGGGGAGCTGTTTTTT.

V is TRBV7-8 and J is TRBJ2-7; tentatively, D is TRBD2 (7 bases). CDR3 size: 17 residues. V shed 5 bases and J shed 1 base, with 21 bases lying between them. CDR1 and CDR2 from the germline V gene are SGHVS and FQNEAQ. The CDR3: CASSPYADGGASYEQYV. CDR3 DNA sequence: TGTGCCAGCAGCCCGTACGCTGATGGGGGGGCGTCCTACGAGCAGTACGTC.

A note on this clone: At one boundary the junction diverges from the germline segment, which might be a read error. The rearrangement joins TRBV7-9 to TRBJ2-2, with no clear D. The V gene's germline CDR1 is SEHNR and CDR2 FQNEAQ (reference sequence). CDR3 length: 14 amino acids. This CDR3 reads CSSSFDTNTGELFF. The CDR3 nucleotides are TGTTCCAGCAGCTTCGACACGAACACCGGGGAGCTGTTTTTT.

The rearrangement links TRBV16 to TRBJ2-7, with D tentatively TRBD1 (7 bases). V was shortened by 5 bases and J by 5 bases, with 13 bases between the two germline ends. The germline CDR1 and CDR2 sequences are KGHSY and FQNENV. The CDR3 contains 13 residues. The CDR3 here is CASSWRGRDEQYV. The DNA for the CDR3 is TGTGCCAGCAGCTGGAGGGGGCGGGACGAGCAGTACGTC.

Only a few counts were recorded for this clone. This chain joins TRBV6-5 and TRBJ2-7; weak D call: TRBD1 (5 bases). In germline, CDR1 is MNHEY, CDR2 SVGAGI. V was shortened by 4 bases and J by 1 base, with 11 bases between the two germline ends. This CDR3 comprises 14 residues. The CDR3 protein is CASSSSQASYEQYV. DNA of the CDR3: TGTGCCAGCAGTTCCTCACAGGCGTCCTACGAGCAGTACGTC.

The J gene is TRBJ1-1, the V gene TRBV10-1; no definite D call. Trimming stripped 3 bases from V and 8 bases from J, with 7 bases between. The CDR3 consists of 11 residues. From germline, CDR1 is WNHNN and CDR2 SYGVQD (reference sequence). CDR3 residues: CASSEGGEAFF. The CDR3 DNA is TGCGCCAGCAGTGAAGGCGGAGAAGCTTTCTTT.

The sample holds a few counts of this clone. The chain has TRBV4-2 and TRBJ1-2; 8 nucleotides align to TRBD1. This CDR3 is 12 amino acids long. Germline assignment: CDR1 LGHNA and CDR2 YNFKEQ. V shed 3 bases, J shed 8 bases, and the junction held 2 bases outside the gene matches. As DNA, the CDR3 is TGTGCCAGCAGCCAGACAGGGGTCGGCTACACCTTC. Encoded protein: CASSQTGVGYTF.

Only one count was recorded for this clone. V gene TRBV30 combines with J gene TRBJ2-5; 8 bases map to TRBD2. This CDR3 is 16 amino acids long. Trimming took 0 bases from V and 5 from J; bases not matched to a gene: 11. CDR1 and CDR2 from the germline V gene are GTSNPN and SVGIG (reference sequence). Here the CDR3 reads CAWSVGSGLVKETQYF. The CDR3 region has the DNA TGTGCCTGGAGTGTAGGGTCGGGACTAGTTAAGGAGACCCAGTACTTC. The complete variable domain, with remaining parts taken from reference TRBV30 and TRBJ2-5, reads SQTIHQWPATLVQPVGSPLSLECTVEGTSNPNLYWYRQAAGRGLQLLFYSVGIGQISSEVPQNLSASRPQDRQFILSSKKLLLSDSGFYLCAWSVGSGLVKETQYFGPGTRLLVL.

The chain recombines TRBV7-2 with TRBJ2-4; 11 positions match TRBD2. Germline-derived CDR1 and CDR2 are SGHTA and FQGNSA. This CDR3 is 18 amino acids long. With V trimmed by 0 bases and J by 0 bases, 4 bases remained unmatched. The CDR3, as DNA: TGTGCCAGCAGCTTAGCGCGGACTAGCGGGTTAGCCAAAAACATTCAGTACTTC. It is translated as CASSLARTSGLAKNIQYF.

The chain couples TRBV23-1 to TRBJ2-7, with 7 bases lining up with TRBD2. TRBV23-1 is recorded as an ORF, its role being uncertain. CDR3 length equals 15 residues. V was clipped by 4 bases and J by 2 bases; unmatched bases: 8. The CDR3 sequence is CASSPITSEPYEQYF. The CDR3 DNA is TGCGCCAGCAGTCCCATAACTAGCGAGCCCTACGAGCAGTACTTC.

Concerning this clone: One junction end does not reproduce the germline sequence, and a read error may be involved. In DNA form, the CDR3 reads TGTTCCAGCAGCTTGGGGCGCGGAGAGTACTTC. Protein sequence: CSSSLGRGEYF. The chain carries TRBV7-9 and TRBJ2-7; D is possibly TRBD1 (5 bases). The germline V gene encodes CDR1 SEHNR and CDR2 FQNEAQ (reference sequence). This CDR3 is 11 amino acids long.

The chain joins TRBV19 to TRBJ2-3, with a weak D call TRBD2 (6 bases). CDR3 length: 14 amino acids. Germline-derived CDR1 and CDR2 are LNHDA and SQIVND (reference sequence). Trimming took off 3 bases at V and 2 bases at J, with 9 bases between the two ends. CDR3 protein: CASSIGTYTDTQYF. As DNA, the CDR3 is TGTGCCAGTAGTATCGGGACTTACACAGATACGCAGTATTTT.

A single count supports this clone. Here the CDR3 omits its conserved ending phenylalanine or tryptophan, so a read error is the likely source. The chain employs TRBV10-1 and TRBJ2-2, with D possibly being TRBD1 (6 bases). Germline assignment: CDR1 WNHNN and CDR2 SYGVQD (reference sequence). Trimming took 3 bases from V and 4 from J, leaving 15 bases between them. CDR3 length: 16 amino acids. The CDR3 protein is CASSDATGRFTGELFL. CDR3 nucleotides: TGCGCCAGCAGTGACGCGACAGGTCGGTTCACCGGGGAGCTGTTTCTT.

V gene TRBV14 combines with J gene TRBJ1-1; D not certain. The germline V gene encodes CDR1 SGHDN and CDR2 FVKESK. Trimming left V 4 bases short and J 1 base short, with 13 bases between. This CDR3 region has 15 residues. In DNA form, the CDR3 reads TGTGCCAGCAGCCTCGGGAGGTCCCCGAACACTGAAGCTTTCTTT. Its translation is CASSLGRSPNTEAFF. Variable domain in full (rest from reference TRBV14 and TRBJ1-1): EAGVTQFPSHSVIEKGQTVTLRCDPISGHDNLYWYRRVMGKEIKFLLHFVKESKQDESGMPNNRFLAERTGGTYSTLKVQPAELEDSGVYFCASSLGRSPNTEAFFGQGTRLTVV.

The count of this clone is one. This sequence joins TRBV5-4 and TRBJ2-7; 8 bases are a match to TRBD2. The CDR3 consists of 14 residues. V was clipped by 1 base and J by 3 bases; unmatched bases: 3. Germline V gene data show CDR1 as SGHNT and CDR2 as YYREEE (reference sequence). The CDR3 reads CASSLWGLGYEQYF. In DNA form, the CDR3 reads TGTGCCAGCAGCTTGTGGGGACTAGGCTACGAGCAGTACTTC.

This clone was seen a single time. This chain joins TRBV7-8 and TRBJ2-1; TRBD2 agrees at 7 bases. In germline, CDR1 is SGHVS, CDR2 FQNEAQ. Unmatched junction bases numbered 7, after V lost 11 bases and J lost 3 bases. CDR3 size: 13 residues. This CDR3 is CASRRGDYNEQFF. CDR3 coding DNA: TGTGCCTCAAGACGGGGGGACTACAATGAGCAGTTCTTC.

This clone has a single count. This chain links TRBV27 with TRBJ1-1, with D tentatively TRBD1 (6 bases). The CDR3 has 17 amino acids. V was pared by 6 bases and J by 3 bases, with 23 bases between. CDR1 and CDR2 (germline): MNHEY, SMNVEV (reference sequence). CDR3 loop: CASRDRTGGTLDTEAFF. The CDR3 DNA reads TGTGCCAGCAGAGACAGGACGGGGGGAACCTTGGACACTGAAGCTTTCTTT.

V gene TRBV30 combines with J gene TRBJ2-1; 13 bases line up with TRBD2. The CDR3 length is 14 residues. Germline V gene lookup returns CDR1 GTSNPN and CDR2 SVGIG (reference sequence). Germline trimming cut 7 bases from V and 6 bases from J; bases unmatched to any gene: 6. CDR3 amino acids: CASTSGRGINEQFF. CDR3 nucleotides: TGTGCCTCCACTAGCGGGAGGGGAATCAATGAGCAGTTCTTC.

This clone was counted only a few times. V gene TRBV5-1 combines with J gene TRBJ2-2; 9 bases match TRBD1. The CDR3 runs 16 residues. Germline CDR1 SGHRS, CDR2 YFSETQ. J was trimmed by 6 bases and V by 0 bases; bases with no gene match: 6. The CDR3 bases are TGCGCCAGCAGCTTGGATGGACAGGGGTCATCCGGGGAGCTGTTTTTT. It yields the protein CASSLDGQGSSGELFF. The whole variable domain, remainder taken from reference TRBV5-1 and TRBJ2-2, is KAGVTQTPRYLIKTRGQQVTLSCSPISGHRSVSWYQQTPGQGLQFLFEYFSETQRNKGNFPGRFSGRQFSNSRSEMNVSTLELGDSALYLCASSLDGQGSSGELFFGEGSRLTVL.

Note on this clone: The germline gene is not matched at one end of the junction; a read error may be the cause. This sequence joins TRBV4-1 and TRBJ2-5; no firm D call. Germline lookup yields CDR1 MGHRA and CDR2 YSYEKL. This CDR3 comprises 13 residues. The CDR3 protein is CASSHNIQEAQYF. CDR3 nucleotides: TGCGCCAGCAGCCACAACATCCAAGAGGCCCAGTACTTC.

CDR3 residues: CASTSDPPGETQYF. CDR3 DNA: TGCGCCAGCACTTCGGACCCCCCAGGGGAGACCCAGTACTTC. V gene TRBV5-1 combines with J gene TRBJ2-5; D may be TRBD1 (5 bases). Germline V lookup: CDR1 SGHRS, CDR2 YFSETQ. The V and J ends lost 6 bases and 5 bases respectively, with 17 bases between them. The CDR3 is 14 amino acids.

In its sample, this clone was seen once. The V gene is TRBV5-1, the J gene TRBJ2-5; D gene ambiguous. The germline V and J ends were trimmed by 5 bases and 3 bases, with 5 bases remaining between them. Looked up from germline, CDR1 is SGHRS and CDR2 is YFSETQ. The CDR3 is 11 residues long. CDR3 in DNA: TGCGCCAGCAGGGCGGAAGAGACCCAGTACTTC. Translation gives CASRAEETQYF. The variable domain in full, completed from reference TRBV5-1 and TRBJ2-5, reads KAGVTQTPRYLIKTRGQQVTLSCSPISGHRSVSWYQQTPGQGLQFLFEYFSETQRNKGNFPGRFSGRQFSNSRSEMNVSTLELGDSALYLCASRAEETQYFGPGTRLLVL.

This chain uses TRBV30 with TRBJ2-7; D is perhaps TRBD1 (6 bases). Germline V gene lookup returns CDR1 GTSNPN and CDR2 SVGIG (reference sequence). CDR3 length: 14 residues. Trimming took 0 bases from V and 3 from J, leaving 12 bases between them. Here the CDR3 DNA reads TGTGCCTGGAGTGTACAGGGCAGGGACTACGAGCAGTACGTC. Residues: CAWSVQGRDYEQYV.